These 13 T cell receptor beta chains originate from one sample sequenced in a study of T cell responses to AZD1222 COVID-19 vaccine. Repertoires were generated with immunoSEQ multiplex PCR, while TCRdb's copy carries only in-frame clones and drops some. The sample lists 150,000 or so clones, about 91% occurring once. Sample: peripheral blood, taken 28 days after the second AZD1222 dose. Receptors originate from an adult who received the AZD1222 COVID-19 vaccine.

For the CDR3, the DNA is TGCGCCAGCAGCCAGATGAACACCGGGGAGCTGTTTTTT. Amino acid sequence: CASSQMNTGELFF. V usage is TRBV5-1 and J usage is TRBJ2-2, with D unclear. Trimming took off 4 bases at V and 1 base at J, with 5 bases between the two ends. The CDR3 is 13 amino acids. Germline assignment: CDR1 SGHRS and CDR2 YFSETQ. Drawing the rest from reference TRBV5-1 and TRBJ2-2, the complete variable domain is KAGVTQTPRYLIKTRGQQVTLSCSPISGHRSVSWYQQTPGQGLQFLFEYFSETQRNKGNFPGRFSGRQFSNSRSEMNVSTLELGDSALYLCASSQMNTGELFFGEGSRLTVL.

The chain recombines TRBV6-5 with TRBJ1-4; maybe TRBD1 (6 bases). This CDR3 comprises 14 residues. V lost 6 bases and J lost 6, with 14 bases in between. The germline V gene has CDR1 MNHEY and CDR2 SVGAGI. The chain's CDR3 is CASSQTGLYEKLFF. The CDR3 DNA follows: TGTGCCAGCAGCCAGACAGGCCTATATGAAAAACTGTTTTTT.

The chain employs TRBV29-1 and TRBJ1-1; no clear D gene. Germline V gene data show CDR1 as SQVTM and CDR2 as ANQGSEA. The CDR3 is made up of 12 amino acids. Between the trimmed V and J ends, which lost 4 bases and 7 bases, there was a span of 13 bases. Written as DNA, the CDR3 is TGCAGCGTTGTAGCTGGGCGCAGTGAAGCTTTCTTT. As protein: CSVVAGRSEAFF.

This CDR3 reads CASSLVIDEQFF. The CDR3 DNA reads TGTGCCAGCAGCTTAGTCATCGATGAGCAGTTCTTC. The chain carries TRBV11-2 and TRBJ2-1; D is unclear. V lost 1 base and J 8 bases, leaving 6 bases between the germline ends. Germline CDR1 reads SGHAT; CDR2 reads FQNNGV. This CDR3 spans 12 amino acids.

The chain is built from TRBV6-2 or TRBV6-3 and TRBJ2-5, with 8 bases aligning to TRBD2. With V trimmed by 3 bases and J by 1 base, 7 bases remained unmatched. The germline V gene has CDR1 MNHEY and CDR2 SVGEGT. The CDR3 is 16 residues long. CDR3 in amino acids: CASSYGTRLFQETQYF. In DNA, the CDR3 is TGTGCCAGCAGTTATGGGACTAGACTTTTCCAAGAGACCCAGTACTTC.

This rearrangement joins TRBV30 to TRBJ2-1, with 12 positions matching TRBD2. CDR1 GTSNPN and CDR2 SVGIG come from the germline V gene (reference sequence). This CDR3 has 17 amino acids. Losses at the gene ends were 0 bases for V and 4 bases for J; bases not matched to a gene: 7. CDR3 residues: CAWSVSGLAGSYNEQFF. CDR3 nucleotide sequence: TGTGCCTGGAGTGTATCAGGACTAGCGGGATCGTACAATGAGCAGTTCTTC.

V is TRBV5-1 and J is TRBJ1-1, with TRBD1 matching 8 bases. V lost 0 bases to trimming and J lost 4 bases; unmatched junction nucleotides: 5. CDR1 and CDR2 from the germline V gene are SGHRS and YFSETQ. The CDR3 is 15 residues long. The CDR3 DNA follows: TGCGCCAGCAGCTTGGGACAGGGGCAGGGCACTGAAGCTTTCTTT. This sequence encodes CASSLGQGQGTEAFF.

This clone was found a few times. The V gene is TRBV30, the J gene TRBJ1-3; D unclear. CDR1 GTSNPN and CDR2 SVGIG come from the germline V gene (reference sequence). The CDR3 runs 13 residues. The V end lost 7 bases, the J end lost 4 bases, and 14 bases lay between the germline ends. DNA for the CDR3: TGTGCCTCCCTACAGAGTTTCGGAAACACCATATATTTT. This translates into CASLQSFGNTIYF.

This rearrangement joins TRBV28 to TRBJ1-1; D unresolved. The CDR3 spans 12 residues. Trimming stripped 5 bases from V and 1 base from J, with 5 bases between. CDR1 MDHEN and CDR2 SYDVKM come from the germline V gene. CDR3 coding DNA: TGTGCCAGCAGTCCCAGGAACACTGAAGCTTTCTTT. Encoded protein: CASSPRNTEAFF.

CDR3 region: CASHTGHTNTEAFF. The CDR3 DNA follows: TGTGCCAGCCATACGGGACATACGAACACTGAAGCTTTCTTT. This rearrangement joins TRBV19 to TRBJ1-1, with D perhaps matching TRBD1 (6 bases). This CDR3 contains 14 residues. Germline CDR1 is LNHDA and CDR2 is SQIVND (reference sequence). Trimming removed 9 bases from V and 1 base from J, with 15 bases in between.

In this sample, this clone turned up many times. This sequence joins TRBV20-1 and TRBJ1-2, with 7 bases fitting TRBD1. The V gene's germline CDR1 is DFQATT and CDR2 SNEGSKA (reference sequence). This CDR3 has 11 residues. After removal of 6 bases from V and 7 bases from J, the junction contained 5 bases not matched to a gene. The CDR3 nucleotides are TGCAGTGCCGGACAGGCCTCTGGCTACACCTTC. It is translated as CSAGQASGYTF.

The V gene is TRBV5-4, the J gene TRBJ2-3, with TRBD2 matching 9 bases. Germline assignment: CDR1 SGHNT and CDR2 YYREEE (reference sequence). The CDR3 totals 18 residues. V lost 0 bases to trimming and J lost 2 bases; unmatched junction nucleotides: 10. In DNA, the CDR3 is TGTGCCAGCAGCTTGGCCGGAGGTAGCGGGGGCACCACAGATACGCAGTATTTT. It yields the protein CASSLAGGSGGTTDTQYF.

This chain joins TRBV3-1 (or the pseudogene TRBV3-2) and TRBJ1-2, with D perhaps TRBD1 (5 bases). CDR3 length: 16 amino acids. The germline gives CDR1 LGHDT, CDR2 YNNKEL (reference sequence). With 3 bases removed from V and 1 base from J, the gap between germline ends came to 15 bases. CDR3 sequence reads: CASSHVYGGVNYGYTF. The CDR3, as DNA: TGTGCCAGCAGCCACGTTTATGGGGGGGTTAACTATGGCTACACCTTC.